These T cell receptor beta chains were read from a single sample in a study of vaccination and CD4 T cells after COVID-19. TCRdb fed the PCR reads into MiXCR, producing one record per CDR3 protein. The sample includes 8,400 or so distinct CDR3 sequences, around 70% seen only once; the top ten take about 40%. Their antigen targets remain unknown. Sequencing was performed on CD4+ T cells from blood, cultured in vitro. The receptors derive from a human donor who had recovered from COVID-19. The CDR3 runs from the conserved cysteine through the conserved F or W. D genes are given only for firm matches. Size is stated for part of the rows, as once, few or many counts, or as a class when the clone is expanded.

clone_size | d_call | j_call | v_call | cdr3_nt | cdr3_aa
few | TRBD1 | TRBJ2-7 | TRBV15 | TGTGCCACCAGCAGAGACAGGGGGCAGTACGAGCAGTACTTC | CATSRDRGQYEQYF
. | . | TRBJ1-1 | TRBV2 | TGTGCCAGCAGTGGGGAGTTGGACACTGAAGCTTTCTTT | CASSGELDTEAFF
. | TRBD2 | TRBJ2-3 | TRBV20-1 | TGCAGTGCTGCCCCGACTAGCCGGAACACAGATACGCAGTATTTT | CSAAPTSRNTDTQYF
. | . | TRBJ2-5 | TRBV7-9 | TGTGCCAGCAGCGCAGGACTTCCCGGAGCAGAGACCCAGTACTTC | CASSAGLPGAETQYF
. | . | TRBJ1-2 | TRBV19 | TGTGCCAGTAGGCTTACAGGGACCTATGGCTACACCTTC | CASRLTGTYGYTF
few | . | TRBJ1-5 | TRBV20-1 | TGCAGTGCTAGAGACAGGGTGGGGCATCAGCCCCAGCATTTT | CSARDRVGHQPQHF
. | . | TRBJ2-1 | TRBV21-1 | TGTGCCAGCAGCAAAGAGGGCAGCGGGGTTTCCTACAATGAGCAGTTCTTC | CASSKEGSGVSYNEQFF
. | . | TRBJ1-1 | TRBV14 | TGTGCCAGCAGCCCCCACACCCCGCGGGTCACTGAAGCTTTCTTT | CASSPHTPRVTEAFF
. | . | TRBJ2-7 | TRBV6-5 | TGTGCCAGCAGTTACATGGGGGCATCCTACGAGCAGTACTTC | CASSYMGASYEQYF
. | . | TRBJ1-1 | TRBV2 | TGTGCCAGCAGTGTAGTGGCGGGAATGAACACTGAAGCTTTCTTT | CASSVVAGMNTEAFF
. | . | TRBJ2-6 | TRBV6-1 | TGTGCCAGCAGTGACAGGGGTACTGGGGCCAACGTCCTGACTTTC | CASSDRGTGANVLTF
. | . | TRBJ1-1 | TRBV27 | TGTGCCAGCAGTTTTACCCCCGGCAGGATGAACACTGAAGCTTTCTTT | CASSFTPGRMNTEAFF
. | TRBD1 | TRBJ1-1 | TRBV7-3 | TGTGCCAGCAGCTCCACAGGGGTGAACACTGAAGCTTTCTTT | CASSSTGVNTEAFF
once | . | TRBJ2-7 | TRBV11-3 | TGTGCCAGCAGCTCTAGTCCGGGGGCCTTCTCCTACGAGCAGTACTTC | CASSSSPGAFSYEQYF
. | . | TRBJ1-2 | TRBV6-1 | TGTGCCAGCACCCCCTCGAGCAGGGGTGGCTACACCTTC | CASTPSSRGGYTF
few | . | TRBJ1-2 | TRBV27 | TGTGCCAGCAGTTTATCAGGGACCCCCCGATATGGCTACACCTTC | CASSLSGTPRYGYTF
. | TRBD1 | TRBJ2-5 | TRBV19 | TGTGCCAGTACCCGGACAGGGGGAGGTGGGGAGACCCAGTACTTC | CASTRTGGGGETQYF
. | . | TRBJ1-2 | TRBV20-1 | TGCAGTGCTAGAGGGGCAGGGTATGGCTACACCTTC | CSARGAGYGYTF
. | . | TRBJ2-7 | TRBV7-6 | TGTGCCAGCAGCTTAAGGTTTGAAGGGGCCGAGCAGTACTTC | CASSLRFEGAEQYF
. | TRBD1 | TRBJ1-5 | TRBV28 | TGTGCCAGCAGCCCCACAGGGGGCGATCAGCCCCAGCATTTT | CASSPTGGDQPQHF
. | TRBD2 | TRBJ2-2 | TRBV6-4 | TGTGCCAGCAGCGCTTATATAGCGGGAAGCACCGGGGAGCTGTTTTTT | CASSAYIAGSTGELFF
few | TRBD1 | TRBJ1-2 | TRBV20-1 | TGCAGTGCGGCGGACAGGGCATACTATGGCTACACCTTC | CSAADRAYYGYTF
once | TRBD1 | TRBJ1-2 | TRBV19 | TGTGCCAGTAGTATAGGCCAGGGGGGGAACTATGGCTACACCTTC | CASSIGQGGNYGYTF